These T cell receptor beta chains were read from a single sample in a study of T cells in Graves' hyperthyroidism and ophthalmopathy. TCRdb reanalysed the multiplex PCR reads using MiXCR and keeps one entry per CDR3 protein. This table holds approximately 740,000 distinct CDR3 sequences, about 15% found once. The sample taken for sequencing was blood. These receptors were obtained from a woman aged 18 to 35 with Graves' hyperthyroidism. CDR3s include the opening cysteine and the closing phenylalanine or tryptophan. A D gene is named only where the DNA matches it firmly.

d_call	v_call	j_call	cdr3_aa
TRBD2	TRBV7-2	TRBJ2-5	CASSSKHGTSGRKTQYF
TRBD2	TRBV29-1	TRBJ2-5	CSPIKYSGGLETQYF
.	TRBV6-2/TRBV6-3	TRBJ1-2	CASRDSDYYGYTF
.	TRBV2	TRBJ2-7	CASSDGGVEQYF
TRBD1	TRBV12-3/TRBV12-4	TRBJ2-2	CASSLRWGQTNTGELFF
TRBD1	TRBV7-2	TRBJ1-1	CASSSSGQAYTEAFF
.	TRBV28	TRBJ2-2	CASPEGGANTGELFF
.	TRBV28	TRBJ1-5	CASSSSHRDQPQHF
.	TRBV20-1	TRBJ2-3	CSARRGGRTDTQYF
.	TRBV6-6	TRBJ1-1	CASSYQGPTNFMNTEAFF
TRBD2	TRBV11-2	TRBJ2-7	CASSEHLREYDYEQYF
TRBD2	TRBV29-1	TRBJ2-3	CSVEDRGGSTDTQYF
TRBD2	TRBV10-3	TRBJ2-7	CAISGTSGGSYEQYF
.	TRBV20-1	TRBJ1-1	CSARHERGTEAFF
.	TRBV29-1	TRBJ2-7	CSVRAATASYEQYF
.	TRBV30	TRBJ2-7	CAWKVQNYEQYF
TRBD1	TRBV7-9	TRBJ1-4	CASSLDPGQFEKLFF
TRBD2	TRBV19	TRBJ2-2	CASTGGLAGFITGELFF
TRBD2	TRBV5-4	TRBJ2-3	CASSLRTSGISTDTQYF
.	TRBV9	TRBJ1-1	CASSVAGAANTEAFF